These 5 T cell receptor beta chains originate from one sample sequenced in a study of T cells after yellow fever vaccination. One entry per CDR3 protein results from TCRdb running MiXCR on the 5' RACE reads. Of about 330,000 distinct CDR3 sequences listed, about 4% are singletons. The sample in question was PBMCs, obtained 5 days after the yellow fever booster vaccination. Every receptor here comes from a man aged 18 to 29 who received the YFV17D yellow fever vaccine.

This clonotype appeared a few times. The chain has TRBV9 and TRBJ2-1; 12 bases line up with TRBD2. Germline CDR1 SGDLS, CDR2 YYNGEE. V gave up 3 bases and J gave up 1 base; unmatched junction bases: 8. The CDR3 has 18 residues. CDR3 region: CASSEASGGAGSYNEQFF. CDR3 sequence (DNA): TGTGCCAGCAGCGAGGCTAGCGGGGGGGCCGGGTCCTACAATGAGCAGTTCTTC.

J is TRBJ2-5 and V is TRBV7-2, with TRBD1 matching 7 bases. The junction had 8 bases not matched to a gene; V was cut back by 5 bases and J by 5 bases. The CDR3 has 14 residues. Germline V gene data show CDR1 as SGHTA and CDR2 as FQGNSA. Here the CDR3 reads CASSRVGGWETQYF. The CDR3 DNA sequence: TGTGCCAGCAGCCGAGTAGGGGGCTGGGAGACCCAGTACTTC.

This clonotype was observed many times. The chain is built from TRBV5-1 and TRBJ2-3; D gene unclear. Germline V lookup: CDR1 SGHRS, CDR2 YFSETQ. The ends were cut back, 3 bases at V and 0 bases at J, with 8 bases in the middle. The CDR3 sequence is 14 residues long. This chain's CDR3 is CASSSPDSTDTQYF. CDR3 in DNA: TGCGCCAGCAGCTCGCCGGACAGCACAGATACGCAGTATTTT.

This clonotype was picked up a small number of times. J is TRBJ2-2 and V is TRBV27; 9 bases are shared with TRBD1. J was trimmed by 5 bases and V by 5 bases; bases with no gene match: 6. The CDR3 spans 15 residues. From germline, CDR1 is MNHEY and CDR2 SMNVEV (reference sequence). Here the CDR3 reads CASSAGQGSTGELFF. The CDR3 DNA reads TGTGCCAGCAGTGCAGGACAGGGGTCAACCGGGGAGCTGTTTTTT.

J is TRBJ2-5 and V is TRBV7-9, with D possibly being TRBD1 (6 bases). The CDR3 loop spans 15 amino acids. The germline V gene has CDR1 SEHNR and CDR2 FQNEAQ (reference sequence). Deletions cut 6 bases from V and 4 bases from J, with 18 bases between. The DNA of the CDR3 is TGTGCCAGCAGTGTGACAGGTCTCCGGGGAGAGACCCAGTACTTC. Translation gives CASSVTGLRGETQYF.